This T cell receptor beta chain emerged from a study of regulatory T cells in long-lasting Graves disease. Study information: Prior antithyroid drug treatment in newly diagnosed Graves' patients lasted under 3 months. The study, taken as a whole, reports: No thyroid tissue was studied; the work used peripheral blood only.

A remark on this clonotype: Its antigen remains unknown.

The time point was: newly diagnosed GD, antithyroid drugs for less than 3 months. Preparation of the TCR library used RNA extracted from PBMCs. Researchers made TCR beta libraries by using iRepertoire HTBI primers and running Arm-PCR on CDR3 regions. TCRdb re-called the multiplex PCR reads through MiXCR, storing one row per CDR3 protein. The sample carries about 540,000 distinct CDR3 sequences, approximately 15% recorded once. Germline loops: CDR1 KGHSH, CDR2 LQKENI. The length of the CDR3 is 17 residues. V was cut by 1 base and J by 2 bases, with 17 bases left in between. The same data also went into a second study, on T cells in Graves' hyperthyroidism and ophthalmopathy.

The TCR was taken from a man between 25 and 39 years old with Graves disease. Material: peripheral blood mononuclear cells (PBMCs), obtained at new diagnosis, from a patient treated with antithyroid drugs. V gene TRBV18 combines with J gene TRBJ2-5; the D gene is possibly TRBD2 (6 bases). CDR3 protein: CASSPLASVPSQETQYF. CDR3 in DNA: TGTGCCAGCTCACCACTAGCTAGCGTCCCTTCACAAGAGACCCAGTACTTC.